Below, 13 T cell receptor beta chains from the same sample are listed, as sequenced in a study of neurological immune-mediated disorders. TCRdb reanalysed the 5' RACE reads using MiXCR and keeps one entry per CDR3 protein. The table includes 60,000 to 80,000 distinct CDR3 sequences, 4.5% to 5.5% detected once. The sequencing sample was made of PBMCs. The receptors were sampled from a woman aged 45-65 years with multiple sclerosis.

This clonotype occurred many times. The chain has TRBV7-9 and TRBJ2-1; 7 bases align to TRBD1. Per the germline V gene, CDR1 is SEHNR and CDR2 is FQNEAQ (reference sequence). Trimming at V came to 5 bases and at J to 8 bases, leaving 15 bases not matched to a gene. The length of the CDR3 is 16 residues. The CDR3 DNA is TGTGCCAGCAGCCATCGACAGGGCGCGATTAACGATGAGCAGTTCTTC. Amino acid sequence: CASSHRQGAINDEQFF.

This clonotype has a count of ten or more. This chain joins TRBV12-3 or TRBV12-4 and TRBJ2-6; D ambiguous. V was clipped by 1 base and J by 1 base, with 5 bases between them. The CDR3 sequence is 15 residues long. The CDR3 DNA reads TGTGCCAGCAGTTTAGAAGGGTCTGGGGCCAACGTCCTGACTTTC. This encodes CASSLEGSGANVLTF.

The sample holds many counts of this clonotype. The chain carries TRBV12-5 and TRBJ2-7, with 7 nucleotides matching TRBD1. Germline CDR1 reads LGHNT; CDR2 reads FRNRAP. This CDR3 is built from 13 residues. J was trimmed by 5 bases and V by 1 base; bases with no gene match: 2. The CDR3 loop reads CASGLGGGNEQYF. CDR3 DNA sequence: TGTGCTAGTGGTTTGGGAGGGGGCAACGAGCAGTACTTC.

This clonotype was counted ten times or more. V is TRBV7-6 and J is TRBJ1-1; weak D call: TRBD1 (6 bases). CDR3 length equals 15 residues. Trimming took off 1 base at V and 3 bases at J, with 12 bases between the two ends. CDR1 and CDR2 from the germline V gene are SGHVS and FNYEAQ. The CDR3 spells CASSLVGGRDTEAFF. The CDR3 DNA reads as TGTGCCAGCAGCTTAGTCGGGGGGCGAGACACTGAAGCTTTCTTT. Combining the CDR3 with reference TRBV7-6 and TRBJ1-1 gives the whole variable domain GAGVSQSPRYKVTKRGQDVALRCDPISGHVSLYWYRQALGQGPEFLTYFNYEAQQDKSGLPNDRFSAERPEGSISTLTIQRTEQRDSAMYRCASSLVGGRDTEAFFGQGTRLTVV.

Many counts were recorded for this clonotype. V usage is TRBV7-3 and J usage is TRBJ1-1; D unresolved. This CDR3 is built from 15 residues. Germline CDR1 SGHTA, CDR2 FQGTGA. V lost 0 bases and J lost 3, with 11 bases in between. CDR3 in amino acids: CASSLTVYYDTEAFF. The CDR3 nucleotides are TGTGCCAGCAGCTTAACGGTCTACTACGACACTGAAGCTTTCTTT.

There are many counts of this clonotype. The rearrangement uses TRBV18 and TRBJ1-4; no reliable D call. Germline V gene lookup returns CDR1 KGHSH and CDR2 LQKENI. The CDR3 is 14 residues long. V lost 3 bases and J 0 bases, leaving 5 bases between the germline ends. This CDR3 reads CASSPPTTNEKLFF. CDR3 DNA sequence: TGTGCCAGCTCACCCCCTACAACTAATGAAAAACTGTTTTTT.

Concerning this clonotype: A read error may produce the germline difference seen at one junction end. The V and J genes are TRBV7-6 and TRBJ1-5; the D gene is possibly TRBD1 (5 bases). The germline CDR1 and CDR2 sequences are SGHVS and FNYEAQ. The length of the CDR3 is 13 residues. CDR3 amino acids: CASSQMDNQPQNF. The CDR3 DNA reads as TGTGCCAGCAGCCAAATGGACAATCAGCCCCAGAATTTT.

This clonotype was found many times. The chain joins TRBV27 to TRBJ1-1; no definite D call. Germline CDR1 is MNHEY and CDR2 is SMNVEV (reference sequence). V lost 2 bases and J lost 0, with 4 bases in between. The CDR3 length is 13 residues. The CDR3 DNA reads TGTGCCAGCAGTTTAAAGGTGAACACTGAAGCTTTCTTT. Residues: CASSLKVNTEAFF.

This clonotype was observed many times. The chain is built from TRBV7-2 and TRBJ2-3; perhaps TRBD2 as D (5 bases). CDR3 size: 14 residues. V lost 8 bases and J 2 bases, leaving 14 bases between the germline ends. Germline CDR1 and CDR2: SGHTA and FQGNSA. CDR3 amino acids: CASGQRWPTDTQYF. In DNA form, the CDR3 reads TGTGCCAGCGGCCAGCGGTGGCCCACAGATACGCAGTATTTT.

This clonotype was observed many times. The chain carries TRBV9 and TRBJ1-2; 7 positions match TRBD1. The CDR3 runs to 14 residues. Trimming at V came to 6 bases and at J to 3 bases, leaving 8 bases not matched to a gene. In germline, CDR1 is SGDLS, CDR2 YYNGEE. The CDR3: CASTLRGRDYGYTF. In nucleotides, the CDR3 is TGTGCCAGCACCTTAAGGGGGCGTGACTATGGCTACACCTTC.

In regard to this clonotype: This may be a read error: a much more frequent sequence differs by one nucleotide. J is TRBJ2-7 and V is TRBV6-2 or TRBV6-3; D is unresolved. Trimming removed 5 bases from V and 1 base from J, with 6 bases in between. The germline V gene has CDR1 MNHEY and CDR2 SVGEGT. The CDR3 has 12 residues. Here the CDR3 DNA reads TGTGCCAGCAGTCACCCTTCCTACGAGCAGTACGTC. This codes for CASSHPSYEQYV.

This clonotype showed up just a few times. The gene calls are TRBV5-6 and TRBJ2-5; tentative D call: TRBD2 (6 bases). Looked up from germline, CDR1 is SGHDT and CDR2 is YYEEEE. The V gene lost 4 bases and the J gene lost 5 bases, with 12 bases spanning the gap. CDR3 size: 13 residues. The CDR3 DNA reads TGTGCCAGCAGCCCGGAAGGGAGGGAGACCCAGTACTTC. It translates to CASSPEGRETQYF.

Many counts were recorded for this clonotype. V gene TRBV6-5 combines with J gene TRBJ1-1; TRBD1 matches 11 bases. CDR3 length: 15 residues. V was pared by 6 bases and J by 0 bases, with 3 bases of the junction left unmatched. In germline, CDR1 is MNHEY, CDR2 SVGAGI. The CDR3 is CASSRDRGMNTEAFF. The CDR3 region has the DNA TGTGCCAGCAGCAGGGACAGGGGGATGAACACTGAAGCTTTCTTT.